The source of this T cell receptor (beta chain) is a study of CD8+CD57+ T cells in acquired aplastic anemia. Overall study context: Mean DNA quantity obtained from sorted CD4+ and CD8+ cells was 3 to 4 ug. Healthy donor sequencing depth: some 10 million CD4+, some 12 million CD8+ reads.

Concerning this clonotype: Its antigen is not identified.

Broader study findings: The CD8+ Simpson's diversity of patients and controls was not significantly different. The same twenty-nine CD8+ CDR3 sequences occurred in patients and in controls.

Profiling of TCR beta VDJ combinations and CDR3 sequences used genomic DNA as template. TCRdb redid the calling of the reads with MiXCR, one entry per CDR3 protein. The table has around 400,000 distinct CDR3 sequences, 55% to 75% seen once. Input material: sorted CD4+, CD8+, or CD8+CD57+ T cells (not recorded which) from PBMCs. The sequence derives from a human donor in good health, serving as a control.

The DNA for the CDR3 is TGTGCCATCACCGAGGCGCCTGCGCAAGAGACCCAGTACTTC. Protein sequence: CAITEAPAQETQYF. The chain couples TRBV10-3 to TRBJ2-5; no reliable D call. CDR1 ENHRY and CDR2 SYGVKD come from the germline V gene. Trimming shortened V by 7 bases and J by 2 bases, and 14 bases separated the two germline ends. There are 14 residues in the CDR3.